This T cell receptor (beta chain) stems from a study of cytomegalovirus exposure and HLA in healthy donors. CDR3 length: 11 residues. The V gene's germline CDR1 is SEHNR and CDR2 FQNEAQ (reference sequence). The V gene lost 7 bases and the J gene lost 4 bases, with 7 bases spanning the gap. General study findings and limits: Reportedly, TCR beta sequences accurately predicted HLA-A and HLA-B alleles in most subjects. TCR beta sequences numbering 15,000 to 20,000 were associated with HLA alleles at 0.05 false discovery rate in a later analysis.

60 Vbeta and 13 Jbeta primers were used in PCR. The method was immunoSEQ multiplex PCR; TCRdb's version includes in-frame clones alone and lacks a portion of them. The profile shows some 110,000 clones, 8% to 10% of them singletons. This clone has a handful of counts. Its antigen is not identified. The sequencing input was PBMCs. The rearrangement uses TRBV7-9 and TRBJ1-1; D gene ambiguous. The origin of this receptor is a man under 40 in good health and CMV-seronegative. The CDR3 reads CASTPGTEAFF. DNA for the CDR3: TGTGCCAGCACCCCCGGCACTGAAGCTTTCTTT.